This TCR beta chain appears in the sequencing data of a study of T cells after posttransplantation cyclophosphamide. Broader study findings: TRB overlap between skin or GI tissue T cells and blood was limited. Later post-transplant blood repertoires were often dominated by donor CD8+ memory clones. After PTCy, TRB diversity resembled that of CNI/methotrexate controls.

With respect to this clone: Antigen specificity is unknown.

Germline-derived CDR1 and CDR2 are SGHTA and FQGNSA. The V and J ends lost 1 base and 3 bases, in that order; junction bases with no gene match: 5. CDR3 length: 16 amino acids. The data were produced by immunoSEQ multiplex PCR, yet TCRdb's version contains in-frame clones alone and is incomplete. The sample includes more than 8,000 clones, 80% to 90% of them seen just once. Sampled 1 year posttransplant, controls received myeloablative marrow transplants, methotrexate and a calcineurin inhibitor. The material was PBMCs, obtained 430 to 450 days after allogeneic stem cell transplant with calcineurin inhibitor and methotrexate. The source is a male patient aged 45 to 59 who received an allogeneic stem cell transplant from an unrelated donor, was CMV-positive, and had chronic GVHD only. Part of the T cells may come from the graft donor. This rearrangement joins TRBV7-2 to TRBJ2-3, with 9 bases fitting TRBD2. CDR3 amino acids: CASSLGGRVKTDTQYF. The CDR3 DNA reads as TGTGCCAGCAGCTTAGGCGGGAGGGTCAAGACAGATACGCAGTATTTT.